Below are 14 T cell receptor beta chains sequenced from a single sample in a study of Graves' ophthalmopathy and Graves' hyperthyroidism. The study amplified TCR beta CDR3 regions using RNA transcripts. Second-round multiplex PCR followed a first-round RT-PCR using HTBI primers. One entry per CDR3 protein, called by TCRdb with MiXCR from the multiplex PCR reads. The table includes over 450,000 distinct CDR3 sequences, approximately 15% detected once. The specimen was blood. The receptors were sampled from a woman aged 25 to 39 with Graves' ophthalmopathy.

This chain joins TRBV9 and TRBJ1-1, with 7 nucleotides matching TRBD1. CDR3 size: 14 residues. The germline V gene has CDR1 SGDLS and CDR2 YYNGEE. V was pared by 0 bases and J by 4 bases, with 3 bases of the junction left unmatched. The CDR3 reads CASSVEGAGTEAFF. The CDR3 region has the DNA TGTGCCAGCAGCGTAGAGGGGGCCGGCACTGAAGCTTTCTTT.

The CDR3 here is CASSPRQGRYPLHF. CDR3 nucleotides: TGTGCCAGCTCACCCCGACAGGGCCGTTATCCCCTCCACTTT. The chain is built from TRBV18 and TRBJ1-6; TRBD1 aligns across 7 bases. Germline assignment: CDR1 KGHSH and CDR2 LQKENI. The J segment lost 13 bases and the V segment lost 3 bases, leaving 9 bases of the junction unmatched. The CDR3 sequence is 14 residues long.

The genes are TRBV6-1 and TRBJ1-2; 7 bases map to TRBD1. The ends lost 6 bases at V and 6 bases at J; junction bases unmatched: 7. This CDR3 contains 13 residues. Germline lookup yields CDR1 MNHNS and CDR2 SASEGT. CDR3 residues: CASRKRGLHGYTF. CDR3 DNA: TGTGCCAGCAGAAAAAGGGGGCTGCATGGCTACACCTTC.

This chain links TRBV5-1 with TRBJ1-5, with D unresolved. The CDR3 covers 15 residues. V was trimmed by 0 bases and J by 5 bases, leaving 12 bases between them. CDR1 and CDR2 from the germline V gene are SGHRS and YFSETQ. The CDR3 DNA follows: TGCGCCAGCAGCTTGGGGGTAGGGAAGCATCAGCCCCAGCATTTT. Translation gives CASSLGVGKHQPQHF. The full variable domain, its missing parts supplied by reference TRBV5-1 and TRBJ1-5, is KAGVTQTPRYLIKTRGQQVTLSCSPISGHRSVSWYQQTPGQGLQFLFEYFSETQRNKGNFPGRFSGRQFSNSRSEMNVSTLELGDSALYLCASSLGVGKHQPQHFGDGTRLSIL.

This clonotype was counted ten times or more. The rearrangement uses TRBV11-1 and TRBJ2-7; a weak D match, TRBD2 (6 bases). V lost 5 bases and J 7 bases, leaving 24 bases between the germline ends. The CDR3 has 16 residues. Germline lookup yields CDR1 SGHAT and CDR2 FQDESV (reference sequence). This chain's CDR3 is CASSPVSSGGLREQYF. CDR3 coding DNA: TGTGCCAGCAGCCCAGTGAGTAGCGGTGGGCTGAGAGAGCAGTACTTC.

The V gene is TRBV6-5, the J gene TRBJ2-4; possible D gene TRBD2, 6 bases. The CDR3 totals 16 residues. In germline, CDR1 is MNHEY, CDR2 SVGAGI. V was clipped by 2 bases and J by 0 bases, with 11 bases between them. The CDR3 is CASSYASAGAKNIQYF. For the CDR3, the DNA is TGTGCCAGCAGTTACGCCTCAGCGGGAGCCAAAAACATTCAGTACTTC.

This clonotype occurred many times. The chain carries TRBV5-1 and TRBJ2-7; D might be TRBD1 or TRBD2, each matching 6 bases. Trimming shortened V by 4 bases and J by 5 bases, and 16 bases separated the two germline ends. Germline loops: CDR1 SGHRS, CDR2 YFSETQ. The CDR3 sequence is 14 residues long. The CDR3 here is CASSPEGGLDEQYF. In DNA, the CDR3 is TGCGCCAGCAGCCCCGAAGGGGGGCTAGACGAGCAGTACTTC.

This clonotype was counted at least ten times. CDR3 in amino acids: CASSILLGNTEAFF. The CDR3 coding sequence is TGTGCCAGCAGTATTCTCTTGGGGAACACTGAAGCTTTCTTT. The V gene is TRBV28, the J gene TRBJ1-1; D is undetermined. Germline V CDR1 and CDR2: MDHEN, SYDVKM. The V gene lost 5 bases and the J gene lost 1 base, with 11 bases spanning the gap. CDR3 size: 14 residues.

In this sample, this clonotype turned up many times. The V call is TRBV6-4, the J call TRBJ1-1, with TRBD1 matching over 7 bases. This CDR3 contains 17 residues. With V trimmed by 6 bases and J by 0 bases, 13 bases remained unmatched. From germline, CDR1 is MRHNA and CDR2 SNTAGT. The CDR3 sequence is CASRSSGGRDMNTEAFF. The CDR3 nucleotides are TGTGCCAGCAGAAGCTCAGGGGGAAGGGATATGAACACTGAAGCTTTCTTT.

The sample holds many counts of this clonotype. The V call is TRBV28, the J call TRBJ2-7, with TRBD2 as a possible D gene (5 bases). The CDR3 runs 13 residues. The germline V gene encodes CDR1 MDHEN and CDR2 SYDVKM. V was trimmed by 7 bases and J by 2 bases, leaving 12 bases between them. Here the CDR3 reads CASTLEGPYEQYF. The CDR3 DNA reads TGTGCCAGCACCCTAGAGGGTCCCTACGAGCAGTACTTC.

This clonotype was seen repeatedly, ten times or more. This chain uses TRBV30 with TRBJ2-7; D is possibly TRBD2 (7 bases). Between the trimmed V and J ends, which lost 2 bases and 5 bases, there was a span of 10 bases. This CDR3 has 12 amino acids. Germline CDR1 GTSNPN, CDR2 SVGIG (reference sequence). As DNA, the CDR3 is TGTGCCTGGAGTCGGGGGGCGCACGAGCAGTACTTC. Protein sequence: CAWSRGAHEQYF.

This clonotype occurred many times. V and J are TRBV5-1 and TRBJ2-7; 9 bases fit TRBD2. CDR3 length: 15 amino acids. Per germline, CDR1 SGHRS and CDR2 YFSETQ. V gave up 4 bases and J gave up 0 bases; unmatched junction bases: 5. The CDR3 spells CASSLRTSVSYEQYF. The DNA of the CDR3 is TGCGCCAGCAGCCTTAGGACTAGCGTCTCCTACGAGCAGTACTTC.

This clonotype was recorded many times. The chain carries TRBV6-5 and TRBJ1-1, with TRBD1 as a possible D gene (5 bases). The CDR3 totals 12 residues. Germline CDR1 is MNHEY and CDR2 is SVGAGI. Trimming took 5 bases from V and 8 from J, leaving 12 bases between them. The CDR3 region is CASSPPGGEAFF. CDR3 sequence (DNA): TGTGCCAGCAGTCCCCCCGGGGGGGAAGCTTTCTTT.

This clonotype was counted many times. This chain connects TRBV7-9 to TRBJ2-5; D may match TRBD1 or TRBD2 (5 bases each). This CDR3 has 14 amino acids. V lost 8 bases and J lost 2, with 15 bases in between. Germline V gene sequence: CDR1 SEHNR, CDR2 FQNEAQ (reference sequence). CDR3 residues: CASERGTVQETQYF. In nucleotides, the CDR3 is TGTGCCAGCGAGCGAGGGACGGTGCAAGAGACCCAGTACTTC.